Following are 15 T cell receptor beta chains from one sample sequenced in a study of CD8 T cells in ankylosing spondylitis. In TCRdb, the 5' RACE reads were re-called with MiXCR into one record per CDR3 protein. The table records 150,000 to 200,000 distinct CDR3 sequences, about 17% of them present only once. The sequenced material came from blood, either unsorted or a sorted T cell fraction (not recorded which). Every receptor here comes from a male donor with ankylosing spondylitis or in good health (not recorded which).

The genes are TRBV18 and TRBJ2-5; D is perhaps TRBD1 (6 bases). CDR3 length equals 13 residues. V shed 2 bases and J shed 5 bases, with 9 bases lying between them. Per the germline V gene, CDR1 is KGHSH and CDR2 is LQKENI. CDR3 in DNA: TGTGCCAGCTCACCAGGGACATTTGAGACCCAGTACTTC. Its translation: CASSPGTFETQYF.

This clonotype was recorded at least ten times. The chain uses TRBV5-6 and TRBJ2-3, with 10 nucleotides matching TRBD2. Germline values: CDR1 SGHDT, CDR2 YYEEEE. There are 16 residues in the CDR3. Trimming at V came to 3 bases and at J to 3 bases, leaving 7 bases not matched to a gene. As DNA, the CDR3 is TGTGCCAGCAGCTGGGGGCCTAGCGGGAGTACAGATACGCAGTATTTT. This translates into CASSWGPSGSTDTQYF.

J is TRBJ2-3 and V is TRBV7-7; tentative D call: TRBD1 (5 bases). The CDR3 is made up of 13 amino acids. Germline CDR1 and CDR2: SSHAT and FNYEAQ (reference sequence). The CDR3 DNA reads TGTGTCACTGGGGCAAGGGTCACAGATACGCAGTATTTT. It codes for CVTGARVTDTQYF.

This clonotype appeared many times. This chain links TRBV27 with TRBJ2-3; 14 nucleotides align to TRBD2. The CDR3 has 15 residues. Germline V gene sequence: CDR1 MNHEY, CDR2 SMNVEV (reference sequence). With V trimmed by 4 bases and J by 5 bases, 2 bases remained unmatched. CDR3 in DNA: TGTGCCAGCAGTTCCGGGACTAGCGGGAGAGATACGCAGTATTTT. Amino acid sequence: CASSSGTSGRDTQYF.

The sample holds many counts of this clonotype. The chain employs TRBV20-1 and TRBJ1-2, with a tentative D call TRBD1 (6 bases). The CDR3 is made up of 11 amino acids. The germline V and J ends were trimmed by 5 bases and 4 bases, with 8 bases remaining between them. The germline gives CDR1 DFQATT, CDR2 SNEGSKA (reference sequence). CDR3 bases: TGCAGTGCTTCGGACAGCTATGGCTACACCTTC. This gives the protein CSASDSYGYTF.

This clonotype showed up many times. This chain connects TRBV9 to TRBJ2-3, with 11 bases lining up with TRBD2. The CDR3 covers 13 residues. V lost 4 bases, J lost 10 bases, and 5 bases stayed unmatched. Per the germline V gene, CDR1 is SGDLS and CDR2 is YYNGEE. This CDR3 reads CASSFSGRGAQYF. DNA of the CDR3: TGTGCCAGCAGCTTTAGCGGGAGGGGGGCGCAGTATTTT.

The chain is built from TRBV28 and TRBJ2-7; D gene unclear. Germline CDR1 reads MDHEN; CDR2 reads SYDVKM. This CDR3 has 16 amino acids. Trimming left V 3 bases short and J 2 bases short, with 17 bases between. CDR3 coding DNA: TGTGCCAGCAGTTTGGAACGGACCTATCGTACCTACGAGCAGTACTTC. It yields the protein CASSLERTYRTYEQYF.

Only a few counts were recorded for this clonotype. J is TRBJ2-5 and V is TRBV27; 10 positions agree with TRBD1. After removal of 2 bases from V and 6 bases from J, the junction contained 3 bases not matched to a gene. CDR1 and CDR2 (germline): MNHEY, SMNVEV (reference sequence). This CDR3 is 14 amino acids long. The DNA for the CDR3 is TGTGCCAGCAGTTTACTCGACAGGGGGCAGACCCAGTACTTC. Residues: CASSLLDRGQTQYF.

This clonotype has at least ten counts. For the CDR3, the DNA is TGCACCCCGGGCGGTTTGGGCACAGATACGCAGTATTTT. Protein: CTPGGLGTDTQYF. The J gene is TRBJ2-3, the V gene TRBV20-1; D gene ambiguous. Germline V lookup: CDR1 DFQATT, CDR2 SNEGSKA (reference sequence). This CDR3 has 13 residues.

This clonotype occurred many times. J is TRBJ1-1 and V is TRBV20-1, with D uncertain. Between the trimmed V and J ends, which lost 5 bases and 2 bases, there was a span of 12 bases. In germline, CDR1 is DFQATT, CDR2 SNEGSKA (reference sequence). The CDR3 extends over 13 amino acids. CDR3 in DNA: TGCAGTGCTCGTTACCACGTCAACACTGAAGCTTTCTTT. Its translation: CSARYHVNTEAFF.

In this sample, this clonotype turned up a few times. The genes are TRBV3-1 and TRBJ2-1; 10 bases are shared with TRBD2. From germline, CDR1 is LGHDT and CDR2 YNNKEL (reference sequence). V lost 4 bases to trimming and J lost 15 bases; unmatched junction nucleotides: 6. This CDR3 region has 12 residues. This chain's CDR3 is CASSLLAGVLFF. CDR3 nucleotides: TGTGCCAGCAGCCTCCTAGCGGGAGTTTTGTTCTTC.

This rearrangement joins TRBV5-1 to TRBJ2-2, with D unresolved. The CDR3 spans 14 residues. The germline V gene encodes CDR1 SGHRS and CDR2 YFSETQ. The V gene lost 0 bases and the J gene lost 2 bases, with 5 bases spanning the gap. CDR3 protein: CASSLGYNTGELFF. The CDR3 DNA follows: TGCGCCAGCAGCTTGGGTTATAACACCGGGGAGCTGTTTTTT. Variable domain in full (rest from reference TRBV5-1 and TRBJ2-2): KAGVTQTPRYLIKTRGQQVTLSCSPISGHRSVSWYQQTPGQGLQFLFEYFSETQRNKGNFPGRFSGRQFSNSRSEMNVSTLELGDSALYLCASSLGYNTGELFFGEGSRLTVL.

This clonotype was detected many times. This rearrangement joins TRBV20-1 to TRBJ2-3; TRBD2 matches at 9 bases. This CDR3 has 15 residues. CDR1 is DFQATT, CDR2 SNEGSKA, per germline (reference sequence). J lost 2 bases, V lost 3 bases, and 6 bases had no gene match. The CDR3 coding sequence is TGCAGTGCTAGGCGGCCTAGCGGGAACACAGATACGCAGTATTTT. This translates into CSARRPSGNTDTQYF.

This clonotype was seen more than once but under ten times. The gene calls are TRBV5-5 and TRBJ2-1, with D perhaps TRBD1 or TRBD2 (5 bases each). Germline V gene sequence: CDR1 SGHKS, CDR2 YYEKEE (reference sequence). This CDR3 region has 18 residues. Between the trimmed V and J ends, which lost 4 bases and 1 base, there was a span of 21 bases. The CDR3 DNA reads as TGTGCCAGCAGCGCCGGGACCCCGGGACCGATTTCCTACAATGAGCAGTTCTTC. Amino acid sequence: CASSAGTPGPISYNEQFF.

This clonotype has more than one count but fewer than ten. The chain has TRBV20-1 and TRBJ1-4, with D possibly TRBD1 on 5 matching bases. Per germline, CDR1 DFQATT and CDR2 SNEGSKA (reference sequence). V lost 3 bases and J lost 3, with 8 bases in between. This CDR3 region has 13 residues. In DNA form, the CDR3 reads TGCAGTGCTAGTGGGGGATCTAATGAAAAACTGTTTTTT. Encoded protein: CSASGGSNEKLFF.